The entry below describes one T cell receptor beta chain. What it binds is unknown. PCR was performed using 60 Vbeta and 13 Jbeta primers. Using immunoSEQ multiplex PCR, the repertoire was profiled, and TCRdb retains in-frame clones only, with some absent. The table shows under 90,000 clones, with approximately 71% occurring only once. The junction had 12 bases not matched to a gene; V was cut back by 4 bases and J by 13 bases. The CDR3 consists of 15 residues. The germline V gene has CDR1 SEHNR and CDR2 FQNEAQ (reference sequence). This specimen comes from a study of cytomegalovirus exposure and HLA in healthy donors. At the level of the study: Among roughly 190 million T cells, an earlier analysis found around 100 million unique TCR beta sequences.

Study conclusions and caveats: Cytomegalovirus-associated status was assigned to some 160 TCR beta chains. In terms of immune exposure information, only CMV serostatus was available.

The V and J genes are TRBV7-9 and TRBJ1-4, with 10 bases lining up with TRBD1. The source is a man aged 40-49 years in good health and CMV-seronegative. The sample taken for sequencing was PBMCs. CDR3 in amino acids: CASSSSRDRGIRLFF. DNA for the CDR3: TGTGCCAGCAGCTCGAGCCGGGACAGGGGTATAAGACTGTTTTTT.